This is a list of T cell receptor beta chains from one sample in a study of beta chain features in type 1 diabetes. Here immunoSEQ multiplex PCR was the method, and the copy in TCRdb shows in-frame clones only, minus some. This table holds around 400,000 clones, roughly 12% found once. Sequenced: naive CD4+ T cells from blood. The origin of the receptors is a man between 18 and 35 years old in good health. Both conserved end residues are part of each CDR3. Fields, in order: CDR3 length, J gene, D gene, clone size, V gene, CDR3 DNA, CDR3 protein. D genes are given only for firm matches. Expanded clones are given a class, and other clones once, few, many or no size at all.

>14|TRBJ2-3|TRBD2|few|TRBV29-1
TGCAGCGTTGCTCTAGCGGGAGCATTCGATACGCAGTATTTT
CSVALAGAFDTQYF
>14|TRBJ1-2|TRBD1|-|TRBV29-1
TGCAGCGCCGAAGACAGGGCCTTGGGGTATGGCTACACCTTC
CSAEDRALGYGYTF
>14|TRBJ1-5|-|few|TRBV5-1
TGCGCCAGCAGTGTCGGCGGGGGGCTTCAGCCCCAGCATTTT
CASSVGGGLQPQHF
>15|TRBJ1-2|TRBD1|few|TRBV5-1
TGCGCCAGCAGCTCTCAGGGGGACCCTAACTATGGCTACACCTTC
CASSSQGDPNYGYTF
>15|TRBJ2-7|TRBD2|-|TRBV28
TGTGCCAGCAGTCTTACTAGCGGGGGAGTCTACGAGCAGTACTTC
CASSLTSGGVYEQYF
>18|TRBJ2-4|TRBD1|few|TRBV19
TGTGCCAGTAGCACCCGGGACAGGTTCGTTCAAGCCAAAAACATTCAGTACTTC
CASSTRDRFVQAKNIQYF
>11|TRBJ2-5|-|-|TRBV6-5
TGTGCCAGCAGTTACCGGTATGAGCAGTACTTC
CASSYRYEQYF
>16|TRBJ2-7|-|-|TRBV4-1
TGCGCCAGCAGCCAAGGGGGTCGGAGGGCAACCTACGAGCAGTACTTC
CASSQGGRRATYEQYF
>11|TRBJ2-5|-|few|TRBV11-2
TGTGCCAGCAGCCCCTCCCGGACCCAGTACTTC
CASSPSRTQYF
>14|TRBJ1-5|TRBD1|-|TRBV29-1
TGCAGCGTTGAAGGGACAGGGGGCATCGAGCCCCAGCATTTT
CSVEGTGGIEPQHF
>17|TRBJ2-7|-|-|TRBV5-4
TGTGCCAGCAGCTTGGTATCAGTTGGGAGTATCTCCTACGAGCAGTACTTC
CASSLVSVGSISYEQYF
>16|TRBJ1-2|TRBD1|few|TRBV4-3
TGCGCCAGCAGCCAAGACGCAGGGGGCGCCTACTATGGCTACACCTTC
CASSQDAGGAYYGYTF
>15|TRBJ2-1|TRBD2|-|TRBV4-2
TGTGCCAGCAGCCAACCCGGGACTAAAGCCGGTGAGCAGTTCTTC
CASSQPGTKAGEQFF
>16|TRBJ2-5|-|-|TRBV4-2
TGTGCCAGCAGCCAGGGTGACAGAATTGGGTTAGAGACCCAGTACTTC
CASSQGDRIGLETQYF
>15|TRBJ1-1|TRBD1|-|TRBV7-3
TGTGCCAGCAGCTTAGGGGGACAGGGGAACACTGAAGCTTTCTTT
CASSLGGQGNTEAFF
>13|TRBJ2-7|-|-|TRBV6-5
TGTGCCAGCAGTTACGGGGAGACCTACGAGCAGTACTTC
CASSYGETYEQYF
>15|TRBJ2-3|TRBD1|few|TRBV5-1
TGCGCCAGCAGCTTGGTAGGACAGGGGGCAGATACGCAGTATTTT
CASSLVGQGADTQYF
>13|TRBJ2-1|TRBD2|few|TRBV10-3
TGTGCCACGGGGACTAGCGGGAACCATGAGCAGTTCTTC
CATGTSGNHEQFF
>12|TRBJ2-5|-|few|TRBV2
TGTGCCAGCAGGATCAGGGCAGAGACCCAGTACTTC
CASRIRAETQYF
>16|TRBJ1-5|TRBD1|-|TRBV28
TGTGCCAGCAGAAGGACAGGGGGCCTTCCAAATCAGCCCCAGCATTTT
CASRRTGGLPNQPQHF
>13|TRBJ1-1|-|few|TRBV5-1
TGCGCCAGCAGCTTTCAGGAGGACACTGAAGCTTTCTTT
CASSFQEDTEAFF
>10|TRBJ2-3|-|-|TRBV20-1
TGCAGCCCTCAGGGAGGTACGCAGTATTTT
CSPQGGTQYF
>14|TRBJ1-2|TRBD1|-|TRBV5-1
TGCGCCAGCAGCGGCGGACAGGGGAGAGATGGCTACACCTTC
CASSGGQGRDGYTF
>15|TRBJ2-1|-|few|TRBV30
TGTGCCTGGAGATTACAGGTCCAAAGCTACAATGAGCAGTTCTTC
CAWRLQVQSYNEQFF
>12|TRBJ2-4|-|-|TRBV11-2
TGTGCCAGCAGCTTGGGCGATTACATTCAGTACTTC
CASSLGDYIQYF
>15|TRBJ2-5|TRBD1|few|TRBV4-1
TGCGCCAGCAGCCAATCACCGACAGGGCAAGAGACCCAGTACTTC
CASSQSPTGQETQYF